The source of this TCR beta chain is a study of CD8 T cells in Susac syndrome. Sequencing targeted TCR beta in blood CD8+ and CD4+ T cells. Germline V lookup: CDR1 MNHEY, CDR2 SVGEGT. The CDR3 sequence is 15 residues long. Deletions cut 2 bases from V and 11 bases from J, with 21 bases between. Reverse transcription used roughly 0.45 to 1 ug RNA and random hexamers. Each CDR3 protein gets one entry after TCRdb re-called the immunoSEQ multiplex PCR reads with MiXCR. The sample consists of over 150,000 distinct CDR3 sequences, about 96% of them appearing once. Sequencing input: CD4+ T cells from PBMCs. This chain joins TRBV6-2 or TRBV6-3 and TRBJ1-1; a possible D gene is TRBD1 (5 bases). The origin of this receptor is a human donor with Susac syndrome. The CDR3 sequence: CASSYRGTGPTWAFF. The CDR3 DNA sequence: TGTGCCAGCAGTTACCGAGGCACAGGTCCTACGTGGGCTTTCTTT.